The 15 T cell receptor beta chains below all came from one sample that was sequenced in a study of blood T cell repertoires in COVID-19. Sequencing used immunoSEQ multiplex PCR; TCRdb keeps in-frame clones, though not all of them. The data hold roughly 250,000 clones, with 90% observed a single time. Sequenced material: PBMCs or T cells enriched from blood (not recorded which). The receptors derive from a man over 45 who had been exposed to COVID-19.

The chain is built from TRBV5-1 and TRBJ1-1, with D possibly being TRBD1 (6 bases). The CDR3 consists of 13 residues. Germline CDR1 and CDR2: SGHRS and YFSETQ. V was clipped by 4 bases and J by 4 bases, with 11 bases between them. Here the CDR3 reads CASSTGTPTEAFF. The CDR3 bases are TGCGCCAGCAGCACCGGGACACCCACTGAAGCTTTCTTT.

V gene TRBV5-4 combines with J gene TRBJ2-3; TRBD2 matches at 10 bases. The CDR3 loop spans 16 amino acids. Per germline, CDR1 SGHNT and CDR2 YYREEE (reference sequence). Unmatched junction bases numbered 7, after V lost 4 bases and J lost 2 bases. The CDR3 protein is CASSPSGGTNTDTQYF. DNA for the CDR3: TGTGCCAGCAGCCCTAGCGGGGGAACTAACACAGATACGCAGTATTTT. Full variable domain (remainder filled in from reference TRBV5-4 and TRBJ2-3): ETGVTQSPTHLIKTRGQQVTLRCSSQSGHNTVSWYQQALGQGPQFIFQYYREEENGRGNFPPRFSGLQFPNYSSELNVNALELDDSALYLCASSPSGGTNTDTQYFGPGTRLTVL.

This clone was seen only a few times. The chain joins TRBV27 to TRBJ2-7; 12 bases map to TRBD2. The CDR3 is 15 amino acids. V shed 5 bases and J 6 bases; nucleotides not matched to a gene: 8. CDR1 and CDR2 (germline): MNHEY, SMNVEV (reference sequence). The CDR3 coding sequence is TGTGCCAGCAGTCCCGGACTAGCGGGACTGGGCGAGCAGTACGTC. This translates into CASSPGLAGLGEQYV.

CDR3: CASTLPGGQGYYGYTF. For the CDR3, the DNA is TGTGCCAGCACCCTCCCCGGGGGACAGGGTTACTATGGCTACACCTTC. The chain has TRBV28 and TRBJ1-2, with 9 bases lining up with TRBD1. This CDR3 contains 16 residues. J lost 3 bases, V lost 7 bases, and 12 bases had no gene match. CDR1 and CDR2 (germline): MDHEN, SYDVKM.

This chain's CDR3 is CASSLPGNTEAFF. The CDR3 DNA is TGTGCCAGCAGTTTACCAGGGAACACTGAAGCTTTCTTT. The chain carries TRBV12-3 or TRBV12-4 and TRBJ1-1; D not certain. The CDR3 is 13 amino acids. V lost 2 bases, J lost 1 base, and 5 bases lay in between.

The rearrangement joins TRBV13 to TRBJ1-1, with TRBD1 as a possible D gene (5 bases). Germline V gene lookup returns CDR1 PRHDT and CDR2 FYEKMQ (reference sequence). The CDR3 covers 16 residues. Between the trimmed V and J ends, which lost 3 bases and 0 bases, there was a span of 14 bases. CDR3 sequence (DNA): TGTGCCAGCAGCTTCACGGGGGACCCTATGAACACTGAAGCTTTCTTT. Translating it yields CASSFTGDPMNTEAFF.

The chain uses TRBV11-3 and TRBJ1-3, with TRBD1 matching over 10 bases. Germline assignment: CDR1 SGHNT and CDR2 YENEEA. Unmatched junction bases numbered 11, after V lost 5 bases and J lost 4 bases. CDR3 length: 17 residues. The CDR3 DNA reads TGTGCCAGCAGCCCAGGGACAGGGGCTAGGTACGGAAACACCATATATTTT. The encoded protein is CASSPGTGARYGNTIYF.

The J gene is TRBJ2-3, the V gene TRBV5-1; D possibly corresponds to TRBD1 (6 bases). Germline-derived CDR1 and CDR2 are SGHRS and YFSETQ. The CDR3 runs 17 residues. V gave up 2 bases and J gave up 2 bases, with 18 bases separating them. This chain's CDR3 is CASSFSVGARLTDTQYF. In DNA form, the CDR3 reads TGCGCCAGCAGCTTTTCCGTGGGGGCGAGACTCACAGATACGCAGTATTTT.

This chain joins TRBV29-1 and TRBJ2-1; TRBD1 is a possible D gene (6 bases). Deletions cut 3 bases from V and 8 bases from J, with 14 bases between. Germline assignment: CDR1 SQVTM and CDR2 ANQGSEA. The CDR3 runs 13 residues. The CDR3: CSVDPQGPYEQFF. The CDR3 DNA follows: TGCAGCGTTGACCCACAGGGTCCGTATGAGCAGTTCTTC.

This chain uses TRBV30 with TRBJ2-2, with 8 bases lining up with TRBD2. V lost 4 bases, J lost 5 bases, and 9 bases stayed unmatched. The CDR3 is made up of 15 amino acids. CDR1 GTSNPN and CDR2 SVGIG come from the germline V gene (reference sequence). The DNA for the CDR3 is TGTGCCTGGACCCTGGGACTAGGAGATACCGGGGAGCTGTTTTTT. Translated: CAWTLGLGDTGELFF.

The chain joins TRBV5-1 to TRBJ2-2; possible D gene TRBD2, 5 bases. V was shortened by 4 bases and J by 2 bases, with 12 bases between the two germline ends. The CDR3 runs 15 residues. Per germline, CDR1 SGHRS and CDR2 YFSETQ. The CDR3 loop reads CASSPAGGNTGELFF. CDR3 coding DNA: TGCGCCAGCAGCCCTGCTGGAGGAAACACCGGGGAGCTGTTTTTT.

The gene calls are TRBV28 and TRBJ1-1; the D is unclear. CDR3 length: 12 residues. V was shortened by 3 bases and J by 7 bases, with 9 bases between the two germline ends. In germline, CDR1 is MDHEN, CDR2 SYDVKM. The CDR3 coding sequence is TGTGCCAGCAGTTTTTGGGCAAATGAAGCTTTCTTT. It is translated as CASSFWANEAFF.

The chain carries TRBV4-1 and TRBJ2-7, with 13 positions matching TRBD2. Germline assignment: CDR1 MGHRA and CDR2 YSYEKL. The CDR3 covers 16 residues. Unmatched junction bases numbered 2, after V lost 0 bases and J lost 3 bases. Here the CDR3 DNA reads TGCGCCAGCAGCCAAGACCGGACTAGCGGGAGCTACGAGCAGTACGTC. It encodes CASSQDRTSGSYEQYV.

The chain joins TRBV19 to TRBJ1-1; D not resolved. The CDR3 is 14 amino acids. V was pared by 1 base and J by 3 bases, with 9 bases between. Germline V gene sequence: CDR1 LNHDA, CDR2 SQIVND (reference sequence). The CDR3 DNA sequence: TGTGCCAGTAGTATAGTTGGCACATACACTGAAGCTTTCTTT. It encodes CASSIVGTYTEAFF.

In this sample, this clone turned up once. The chain joins TRBV3-1 (or the pseudogene TRBV3-2) to TRBJ1-1; tentatively, D is TRBD1 (6 bases). Between the trimmed V and J ends, which lost 4 bases and 4 bases, there was a span of 10 bases. The CDR3 has 13 residues. Per the germline V gene, CDR1 is LGHDT and CDR2 is YNNKEL (reference sequence). CDR3 sequence reads: CASSLSDSTEAFF. In nucleotides, the CDR3 is TGTGCCAGCAGCCTCTCGGACAGCACTGAAGCTTTCTTT.